This entry concerns a single T cell receptor (beta chain). What it binds is not known. A much bigger clone sits one base away, suggesting this may be a read error. The data were taken from a study of T cells in Graves' hyperthyroidism and ophthalmopathy. Overall study results and limits: Blood also showed most of the thyroid clonotypes that were expanded above 0.001.

The CDR3 consists of 16 residues. Germline CDR1 and CDR2: SGHTA and FQGNSA. Trimming took 0 bases from V and 0 from J; bases not matched to a gene: 3. Researchers took RNA transcripts and amplified the TCR beta CDR3 regions from them. Researchers ran a first-round RT-PCR on the TCR CDR3 using the HTBI primer set. TCRdb fed the multiplex PCR reads into MiXCR, producing one record per CDR3 protein. This sample has about 590,000 distinct CDR3 sequences, with roughly 14% found just once. Sequencing was done on a sample of blood. This chain uses TRBV7-2 with TRBJ1-2; 8 bases map to TRBD1. This receptor was obtained from a woman between 25 and 40 years old with Graves' hyperthyroidism. The CDR3 sequence is CASSLAGQGSNYGYTF. CDR3 bases: TGTGCCAGCAGCTTAGCCGGACAGGGCTCTAACTATGGCTACACCTTC.